This TCR beta chain was captured in a study of shared clonotypes between healthy human individuals. Study background: Contributing individuals were two females and a few males aged 18 to 49. Notes on the study in general: Deeper or shallower sequencing was expected to change how clonotypes are shared among donors.

To note about this clone: The antigen remains undetermined.

Naive CD8 isolation took CD45RO-negative cells positively selected for CCR7 and excluded terminally differentiated effector memory CD45RA+ cells. Sorted-subset replicate PCRs used 200 to 250 ng DNA, some 31,000 T cell genomes. TCRdb's copy holds only in-frame clones and misses some; the assay was immunoSEQ multiplex PCR. Of hundreds of thousands of clones listed, nearly 97% are singletons. This receptor was obtained from a woman in her twenties or thirties in good health. Sequenced sample: naive CD8+ T cells sorted from blood.

The DNA for the CDR3 is TGCGCCAGCAGCCTCCGCGGCGCAGAAAATCAGCCCCAGCATTTT. This gives the protein CASSLRGAENQPQHF. The V gene is TRBV4-1, the J gene TRBJ1-5, with no clear D. This CDR3 spans 15 amino acids. Germline-derived CDR1 and CDR2 are MGHRA and YSYEKL. The germline V and J ends were trimmed by 4 bases and 4 bases, with 14 bases remaining between them.